The rows below give T cell receptor beta chains drawn from one sample of a study of early T cells in non-severe SARS-CoV-2 infection. TCRdb itself ran the 5' RACE reads through MiXCR, one entry per CDR3 protein. The sample carries tens of thousands of distinct CDR3 sequences, more than 10% recorded once. What was sequenced was whole blood. The receptors here all came from an adult who was a healthcare worker with PCR-confirmed SARS-CoV-2 infection or an uninfected control (not recorded which). Each CDR3 is given with its conserved first and last residue. D genes are given only for firm matches. Clone sizes are given selectively: once, few, many, or a class where the clone is expanded.

abundance	v_gene	d_gene	j_gene	CDR3aa	CDR3nt
NA	TRBV7-2	NA	TRBJ1-1	CASSFGTGWEAFF	TGTGCCAGCAGCTTTGGGACCGGTTGGGAAGCTTTCTTT
NA	TRBV5-1	NA	TRBJ1-4	CASSLGTGQEKLFF	TGCGCCAGCAGCCTGGGGACGGGGCAGGAAAAACTGTTTTTT
many	TRBV5-6	NA	TRBJ1-1	CASSLKPGGEAFF	TGTGCCAGCAGCTTGAAACCCGGCGGGGAAGCTTTCTTT
many	TRBV7-9	TRBD2	TRBJ2-5	CASSSRLAGIQETQYF	TGTGCCAGCAGCTCCCGGCTAGCGGGGATCCAAGAGACCCAGTACTTC
few	TRBV29-1	NA	TRBJ2-7	CSVDSGVQYF	TGCAGCGTTGATTCGGGGGTTCAGTACTTC
many	TRBV6-2/TRBV6-3	NA	TRBJ2-2	CASSLVSANTGELFF	TGTGCCAGCAGCTTAGTTTCGGCGAACACCGGGGAGCTGTTTTTT
many	TRBV20-1	NA	TRBJ2-1	CSAPHQGSGSDEQFF	TGCAGTGCTCCGCATCAGGGGTCGGGTTCGGATGAGCAGTTCTTC
NA	TRBV20-1	NA	TRBJ1-6	CSARGQQGSYNSPLHF	TGCAGTGCTAGAGGACAGCAGGGATCCTATAATTCACCCCTCCACTTT
few	TRBV20-1	NA	TRBJ2-3	CSANAGALPSTDTQYF	TGCAGTGCCAACGCTGGAGCCCTCCCTAGCACAGATACGCAGTATTTT
many	TRBV28	NA	TRBJ1-1	CASSKRIGNTEAFF	TGTGCCAGCAGCAAAAGAATCGGGAACACTGAAGCTTTCTTT
few	TRBV11-2	TRBD1	TRBJ1-1	CASRTSPGQGSPGGTNTEAFF	TGTGCCAGCAGAACCTCACCGGGACAGGGAAGCCCCGGGGGAACGAACACTGAAGCTTTCTTT
NA	TRBV7-8	NA	TRBJ1-6	CASSTRTIPLHF	TGTGCCAGCAGCACAAGGACGATACCCCTCCACTTT
few	TRBV28	TRBD2	TRBJ2-1	CASSILAGVENEQFF	TGTGCCAGCAGTATACTAGCGGGAGTGGAAAATGAGCAGTTCTTC
NA	TRBV9	TRBD1	TRBJ2-5	CASSVGDSSLQRTQYF	TGTGCCAGCAGCGTAGGGGACAGCTCCCTACAGAGGACCCAGTACTTC
many	TRBV6-1	TRBD1	TRBJ2-4	CASRGQGAAKNIQYF	TGTGCCAGCAGGGGACAGGGGGCTGCCAAAAACATTCAGTACTTC
NA	TRBV7-8	NA	TRBJ2-1	CASSGTSSYNEQFF	TGTGCCAGCTCTGGGACCAGTTCCTACAATGAGCAGTTCTTC
NA	TRBV20-1	NA	TRBJ1-1	CSAQRQANTEAFF	TGCAGTGCTCAGAGACAGGCGAACACTGAAGCTTTCTTT
many	TRBV27	NA	TRBJ1-5	CASSLRGNQPQHF	TGTGCCAGCAGTTTAAGGGGGAATCAGCCCCAGCATTTT
many	TRBV6-6	NA	TRBJ1-1	CASSPRTEIMNTEAFF	TGTGCCAGCAGTCCCAGGACAGAGATCATGAACACTGAAGCTTTCTTT
many	TRBV2	NA	TRBJ2-1	CASKGSSWVEQFF	TGTGCCAGCAAGGGTAGCTCTTGGGTGGAGCAGTTCTTC
few	TRBV2	TRBD1	TRBJ2-1	CASSNLDRQGTEQFF	TGTGCCAGCAGTAACTTAGACCGACAGGGCACTGAGCAGTTCTTC
NA	TRBV20-1	TRBD2	TRBJ2-7	CSAAGLAGAGEQYF	TGCAGTGCTGCGGGACTAGCGGGAGCGGGGGAGCAGTACTTC
NA	TRBV7-8	NA	TRBJ2-4	CASSFSSADKNIQYF	TGTGCCAGCAGCTTTTCCTCGGCAGACAAAAACATTCAGTACTTC
NA	TRBV11-3	NA	TRBJ2-2	CASSLYRNTGELFF	TGTGCCAGCAGCTTATACAGGAACACCGGGGAGCTGTTTTTT
few	TRBV28	TRBD2	TRBJ2-3	CASSFRGGTDTQYF	TGTGCCAGCAGTTTCCGGGGGGGCACAGATACGCAGTATTTT
many	TRBV7-9	TRBD2	TRBJ2-7	CASSPLGRGGDEQYF	TGTGCCAGCAGCCCCCTCGGGAGGGGCGGCGACGAGCAGTACTTC
many	TRBV6-2/TRBV6-3	TRBD1	TRBJ1-2	CASSYYSGGLNYGYTF	TGTGCCAGCAGTTACTATTCAGGGGGCCTCAACTATGGCTACACCTTC
many	TRBV6-4	NA	TRBJ2-2	CASSERVDTGELFF	TGTGCCAGCAGTGAGCGAGTCGACACCGGGGAGCTGTTTTTT